One T cell receptor (beta chain) is described in this entry. No antigen is known for it. This sample is drawn from a study of a mutant IDH1 vaccine in newly diagnosed glioma. The time point is: week 35, safety follow-up. Doses comprised 300 ug of mutant IDH1 20-mer peptide each, plus topical imiquimod. The assay was immunoSEQ multiplex PCR, and TCRdb's table has in-frame clones only and misses some. The sample carries tens of thousands of clones, around 74% recorded once. CDR1 and CDR2 from the germline V gene are MDHEN and SYDVKM. The V end lost 1 base, the J end lost 3 bases, and 12 bases lay between the germline ends. The CDR3 covers 15 residues.

Specimen: PBMCs, collected from a glioma patient whose treatment included an IDH1 peptide vaccine. The chain links TRBV28 to TRBJ1-1; perhaps TRBD1 as D (5 bases). The sequence came from a man aged 45-60 years with glioma. The CDR3 DNA sequence: TGTGCCAGCAGTTTATCCGAGACAGCACACACTGAAGCTTTCTTT. It codes for CASSLSETAHTEAFF.